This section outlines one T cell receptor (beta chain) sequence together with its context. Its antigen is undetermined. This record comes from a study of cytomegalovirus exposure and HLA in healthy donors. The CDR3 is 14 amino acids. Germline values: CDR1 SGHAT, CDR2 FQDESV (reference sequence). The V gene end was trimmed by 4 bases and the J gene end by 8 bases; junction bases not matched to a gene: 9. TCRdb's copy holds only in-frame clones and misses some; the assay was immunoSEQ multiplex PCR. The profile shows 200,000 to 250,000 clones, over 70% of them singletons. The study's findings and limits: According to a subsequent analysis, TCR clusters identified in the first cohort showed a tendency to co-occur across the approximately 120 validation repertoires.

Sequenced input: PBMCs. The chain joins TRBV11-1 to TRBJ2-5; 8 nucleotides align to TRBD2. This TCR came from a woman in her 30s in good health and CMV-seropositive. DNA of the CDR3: TGTGCCAGCAGCTCGGGGGGGACACTCTTAACCCAGTACTTC. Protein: CASSSGGTLLTQYF.